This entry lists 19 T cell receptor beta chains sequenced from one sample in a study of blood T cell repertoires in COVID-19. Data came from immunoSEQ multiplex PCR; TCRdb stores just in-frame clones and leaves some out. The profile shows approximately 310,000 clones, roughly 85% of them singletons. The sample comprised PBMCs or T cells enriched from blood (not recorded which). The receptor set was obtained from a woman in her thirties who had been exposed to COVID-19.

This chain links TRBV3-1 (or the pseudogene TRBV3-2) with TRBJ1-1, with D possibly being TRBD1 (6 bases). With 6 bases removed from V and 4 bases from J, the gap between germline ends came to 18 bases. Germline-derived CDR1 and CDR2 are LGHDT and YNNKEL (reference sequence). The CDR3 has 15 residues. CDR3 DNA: TGTGCCAGCAGAATAAGGGGGGGAGTGGGCACTGAAGCTTTCTTT. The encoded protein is CASRIRGGVGTEAFF.

Written as DNA, the CDR3 is TGTGCCAGCAGCGCCACGACAGGGAAGCACAATGAGCAGTTCTTC. Its translation: CASSATTGKHNEQFF. The genes are TRBV9 and TRBJ2-1; TRBD1 aligns across 7 bases. V trimming: 3 bases; J trimming: 5 bases; junction bases outside the gene matches: 8. Germline V lookup: CDR1 SGDLS, CDR2 YYNGEE. This CDR3 is built from 15 residues. The variable domain in full, with the rest retrieved from reference TRBV9 and TRBJ2-1, is DSGVTQTPKHLITATGQRVTLRCSPRSGDLSVYWYQQSLDQGLQFLIQYYNGEERAKGNILERFSAQQFPDLHSELNLSSLELGDSALYFCASSATTGKHNEQFFGPGTRLTVL.

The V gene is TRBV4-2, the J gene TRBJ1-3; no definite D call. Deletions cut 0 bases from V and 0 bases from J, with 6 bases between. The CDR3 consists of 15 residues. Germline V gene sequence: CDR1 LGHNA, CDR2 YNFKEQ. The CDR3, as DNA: TGTGCCAGCAGCCAAGAACGGGGCTCTGGAAACACCATATATTTT. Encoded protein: CASSQERGSGNTIYF.

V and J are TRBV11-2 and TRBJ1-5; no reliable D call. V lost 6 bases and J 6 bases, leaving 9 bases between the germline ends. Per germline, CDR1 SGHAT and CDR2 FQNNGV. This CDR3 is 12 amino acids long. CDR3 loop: CASRLFLQPQHF. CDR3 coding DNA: TGTGCCAGCAGGTTGTTCCTTCAGCCCCAGCATTTT.

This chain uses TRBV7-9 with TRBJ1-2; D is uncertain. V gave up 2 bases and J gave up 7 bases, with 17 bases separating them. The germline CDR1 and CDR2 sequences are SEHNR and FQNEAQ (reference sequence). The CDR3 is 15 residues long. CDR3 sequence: CASSLLVVTEGGYTF. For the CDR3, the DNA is TGTGCCAGCAGCTTATTGGTCGTCACAGAGGGTGGCTACACCTTC.

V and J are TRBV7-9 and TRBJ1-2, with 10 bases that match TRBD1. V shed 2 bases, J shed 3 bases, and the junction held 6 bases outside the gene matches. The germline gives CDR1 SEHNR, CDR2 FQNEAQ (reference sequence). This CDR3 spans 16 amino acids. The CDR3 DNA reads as TGTGCCAGCAGCTTATGGACAGGGGGAATAGACTATGGCTACACCTTC. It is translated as CASSLWTGGIDYGYTF.

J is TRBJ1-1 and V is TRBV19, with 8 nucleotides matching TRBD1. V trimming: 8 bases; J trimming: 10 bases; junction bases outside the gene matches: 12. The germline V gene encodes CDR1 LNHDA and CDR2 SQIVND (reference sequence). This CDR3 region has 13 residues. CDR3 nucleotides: TGTGCCAGTTCCCAAACAGGGGGTCCCCTAGCTTTCTTT. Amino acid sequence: CASSQTGGPLAFF. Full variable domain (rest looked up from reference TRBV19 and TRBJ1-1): DGGITQSPKYLFRKEGQNVTLSCEQNLNHDAMYWYRQDPGQGLRLIYYSQIVNDFQKGDIAEGYSVSREKKESFPLTVTSAQKNPTAFYLCASSQTGGPLAFFGQGTRLTVV.

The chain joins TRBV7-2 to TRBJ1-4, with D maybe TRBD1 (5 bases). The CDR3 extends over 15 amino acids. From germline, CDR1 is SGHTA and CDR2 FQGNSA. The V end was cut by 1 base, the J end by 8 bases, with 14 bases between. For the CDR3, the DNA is TGTGCCAGCAGCTTAGGGGGGGAGCGAAGGGAAAAACTGTTTTTT. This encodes CASSLGGERREKLFF.

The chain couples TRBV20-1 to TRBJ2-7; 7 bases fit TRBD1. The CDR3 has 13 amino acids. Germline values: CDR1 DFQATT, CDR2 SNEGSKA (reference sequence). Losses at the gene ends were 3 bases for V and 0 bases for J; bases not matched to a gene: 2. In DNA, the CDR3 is TGCAGTGCTAGTCGACAGGGCTCCTACGAGCAGTACTTC. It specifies CSASRQGSYEQYF.

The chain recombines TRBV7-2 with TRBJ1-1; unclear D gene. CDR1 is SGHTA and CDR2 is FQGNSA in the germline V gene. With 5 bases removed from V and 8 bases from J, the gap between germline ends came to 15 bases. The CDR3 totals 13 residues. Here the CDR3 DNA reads TGTGCCAGCAGCCCGTTTGCCGGGGTCGAAGCTTTCTTT. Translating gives CASSPFAGVEAFF.

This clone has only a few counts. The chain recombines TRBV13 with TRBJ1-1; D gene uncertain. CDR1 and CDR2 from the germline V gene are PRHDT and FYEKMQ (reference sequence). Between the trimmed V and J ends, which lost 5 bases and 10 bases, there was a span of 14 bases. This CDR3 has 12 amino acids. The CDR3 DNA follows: TGTGCCAGCAGCCCCCTAGGTGATTCAGCTTTCTTT. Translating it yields CASSPLGDSAFF.

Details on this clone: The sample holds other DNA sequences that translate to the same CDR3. The chain's CDR3 is CASSGTGNQPQHF. The CDR3 region has the DNA TGTGCCAGTAGCGGGACAGGCAATCAGCCCCAGCATTTT. The chain couples TRBV19 to TRBJ1-5, with 7 bases aligning to TRBD1. The length of the CDR3 is 13 residues. The V gene end was trimmed by 6 bases and the J gene end by 2 bases; junction bases not matched to a gene: 1. CDR1 and CDR2 from the germline V gene are LNHDA and SQIVND (reference sequence).

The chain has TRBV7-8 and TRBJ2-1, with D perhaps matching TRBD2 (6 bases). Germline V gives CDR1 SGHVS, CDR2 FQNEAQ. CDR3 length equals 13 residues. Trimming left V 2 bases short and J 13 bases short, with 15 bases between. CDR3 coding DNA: TGTGCCAGCAGCTTAATATCGAGCGGGCTTCAGTTCTTC. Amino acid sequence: CASSLISSGLQFF.

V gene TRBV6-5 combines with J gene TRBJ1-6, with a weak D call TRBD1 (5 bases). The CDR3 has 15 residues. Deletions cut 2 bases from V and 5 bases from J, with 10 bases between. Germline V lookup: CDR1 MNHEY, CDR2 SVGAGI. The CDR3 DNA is TGTGCCAGCAGTTACGGGGGGTACGATAATTCACCCCTCCACTTT. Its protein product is CASSYGGYDNSPLHF.

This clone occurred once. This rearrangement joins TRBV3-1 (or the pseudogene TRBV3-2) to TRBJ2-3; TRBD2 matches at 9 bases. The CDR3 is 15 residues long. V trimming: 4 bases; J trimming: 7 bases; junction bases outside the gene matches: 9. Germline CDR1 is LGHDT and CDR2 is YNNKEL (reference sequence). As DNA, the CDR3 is TGTGCCAGCAGCCCCCGGAGTAGCGGGGGTAATACGCAGTATTTT. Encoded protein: CASSPRSSGGNTQYF.

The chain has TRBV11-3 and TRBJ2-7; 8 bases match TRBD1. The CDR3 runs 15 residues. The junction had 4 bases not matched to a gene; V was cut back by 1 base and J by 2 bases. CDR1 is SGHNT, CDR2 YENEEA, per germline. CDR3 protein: CASSLGTGLAYEQYF. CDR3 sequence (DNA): TGTGCCAGCAGCTTAGGGACAGGGTTGGCCTACGAGCAGTACTTC.

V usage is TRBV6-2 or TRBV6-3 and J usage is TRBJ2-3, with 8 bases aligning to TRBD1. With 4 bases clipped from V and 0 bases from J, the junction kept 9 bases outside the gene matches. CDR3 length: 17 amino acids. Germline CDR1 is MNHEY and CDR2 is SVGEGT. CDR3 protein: CASSFTGGPTSTDTQYF. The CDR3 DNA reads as TGTGCCAGCAGTTTTACAGGGGGGCCCACTAGCACAGATACGCAGTATTTT.

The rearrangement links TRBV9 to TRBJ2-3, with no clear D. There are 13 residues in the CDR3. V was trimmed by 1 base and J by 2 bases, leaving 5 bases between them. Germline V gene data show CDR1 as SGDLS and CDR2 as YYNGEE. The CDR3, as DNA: TGTGCCAGCAGCGTATCTTCCACAGATACGCAGTATTTT. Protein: CASSVSSTDTQYF.

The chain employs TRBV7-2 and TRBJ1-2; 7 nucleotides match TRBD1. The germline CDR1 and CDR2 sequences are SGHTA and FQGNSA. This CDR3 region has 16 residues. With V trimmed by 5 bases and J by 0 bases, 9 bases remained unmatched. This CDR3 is CASSPSRGTANYGYTF. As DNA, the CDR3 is TGTGCCAGCAGCCCTTCCCGGGGGACAGCTAACTATGGCTACACCTTC.